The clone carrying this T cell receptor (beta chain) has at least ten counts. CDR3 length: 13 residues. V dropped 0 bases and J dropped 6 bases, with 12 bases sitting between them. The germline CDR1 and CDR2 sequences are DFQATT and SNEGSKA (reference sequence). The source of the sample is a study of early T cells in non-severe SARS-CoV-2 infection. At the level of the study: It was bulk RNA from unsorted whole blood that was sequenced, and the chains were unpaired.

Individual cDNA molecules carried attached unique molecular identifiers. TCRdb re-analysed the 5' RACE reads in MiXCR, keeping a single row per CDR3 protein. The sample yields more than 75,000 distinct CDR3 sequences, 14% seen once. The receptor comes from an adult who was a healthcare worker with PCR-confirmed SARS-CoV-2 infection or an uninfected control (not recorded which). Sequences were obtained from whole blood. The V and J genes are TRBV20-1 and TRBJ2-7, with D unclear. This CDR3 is CSAREVLKGEQYF. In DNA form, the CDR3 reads TGCAGTGCTAGAGAAGTCCTTAAGGGCGAGCAGTACTTC.